This TCR beta chain was sequenced in a study of OX40 agonist ivuxolimab in advanced cancers. Study results and caveats: Compared with others, partial responders at 0.1-3.0 mg/kg displayed clonal expansion among the lowest.

Remarks on this clone: What it binds is not known.

Method: immunoSEQ multiplex PCR; TCRdb's copy keeps in-frame clones and lacks some. The profile shows 60,000 to 85,000 clones, 85% to 90% of them singletons. This CDR3 contains 14 residues. The trim removed 1 base at V and 6 bases at J, leaving 5 bases unmatched. Per the germline V gene, CDR1 is SGHAT and CDR2 is FQNNGV. Anyone with autoimmune disease history or systemic immunosuppression was excluded. This TCR came from an adult with an advanced solid tumor such as melanoma, head and neck, liver or kidney cancer. The sequencing used CD4+ or CD8+ T cells sorted from blood, collected in a trial of the OX40 agonist ivuxolimab. The chain is built from TRBV11-2 and TRBJ1-2, with 7 bases fitting TRBD1. CDR3 residues: CASSLGTGEDGYTF. In DNA form, the CDR3 reads TGTGCCAGCAGCTTAGGAACAGGGGAGGATGGCTACACCTTC. The whole variable domain, filled in from reference TRBV11-2 and TRBJ1-2, reads EAGVAQSPRYKIIEKRQSVAFWCNPISGHATLYWYQQILGQGPKLLIQFQNNGVVDDSQLPKDRFSAERLKGVDSTLKIQPAKLEDSAVYLCASSLGTGEDGYTFGSGTRLTVV.